Listed here are 6 T cell receptor beta chains from one sample, sequenced in a study of vaccination and CD4 T cells after COVID-19. Antigen specificity for these receptors is unknown. Regarding treatment: roughly 11-day PBMC culture with coronavirus spike peptide pools or control peptides (ViraFEST assay). Unexposed donor CD4+ T cells predated the COVID-19 pandemic, collected 2011-2018. With the Oncomine TCR Beta short-read assay, DNA from cultured CD4+ T cells was sequenced. From the PCR reads, TCRdb called clonotypes with MiXCR, one entry per CDR3 protein. The profile shows 5,500 to 7,000 distinct CDR3 sequences, roughly 53% of them singletons. The sample consisted of CD4+ T cells from blood, cultured in vitro. The receptors come from a human donor in good health.

With regard to this clonotype: The limits of the CDR3 on the DNA are not certain, so only TCRdb's listed CDR3 is given. The chain recombines TRBV7-5 with TRBJ1-3. TRBV7-5 is listed as a pseudogene. From its first to its last residue, the CDR3 has 19 amino acids. This CDR3 is CISVSEAQKGLAGGNTIYF.

The chain has TRBV20-1 and TRBJ2-5; TRBD2 agrees at 15 bases. Germline V gene data show CDR1 as DFQATT and CDR2 as SNEGSKA (reference sequence). J gave up 4 bases and V 5 bases, and 8 bases lay outside the gene matches. CDR3 length: 16 residues. CDR3 amino acids: CSADGLAGGLVETQYF. The CDR3 nucleotides read TGCAGTGCTGACGGACTAGCGGGAGGGCTCGTAGAGACCCAGTACTTC.

The V and J genes are TRBV12-3 or TRBV12-4 and TRBJ2-5, with 11 positions matching TRBD1. Trimming removed 5 bases from V and 1 base from J; junction bases left unmatched: 0. This CDR3 contains 14 residues. The CDR3 sequence is CASSGTGGQETQYF. Written as DNA, the CDR3 is TGTGCCAGCAGTGGGACAGGGGGCCAAGAGACCCAGTACTTC.

This sequence joins TRBV6-1 and TRBJ2-7; D is unclear. The V end was cut by 6 bases, the J end by 3 bases, with 15 bases between. The CDR3 extends over 14 amino acids. CDR1 MNHNS and CDR2 SASEGT come from the germline V gene. CDR3 residues: CASRKDTILYEQYF. CDR3 DNA: TGTGCCAGCAGAAAAGATACTATTCTCTACGAGCAGTACTTC.

A few counts support this clonotype. J is TRBJ2-3 and V is TRBV6-2 or TRBV6-3; 11 bases fit TRBD2. The CDR3 spans 19 residues. The junction had 11 bases not matched to a gene; V was cut back by 0 bases and J by 3 bases. Germline V gives CDR1 MNHEY, CDR2 SVGEGT. The chain's CDR3 is CASSYSLAGGPAQTDTQYF. The DNA of the CDR3 is TGTGCCAGCAGTTACTCTTTAGCGGGGGGGCCCGCCCAGACAGATACGCAGTATTTT.

V gene TRBV5-4 combines with J gene TRBJ2-2; possible D gene TRBD1, 5 bases. Germline V gene data show CDR1 as SGHNT and CDR2 as YYREEE (reference sequence). This CDR3 comprises 15 residues. The V gene lost 0 bases and the J gene lost 0 bases, with 6 bases spanning the gap. CDR3 region: CASSLAGSNTGELFF. CDR3 sequence (DNA): TGTGCCAGCAGCTTGGCAGGGTCGAACACCGGGGAGCTGTTTTTT.